This TCR beta chain originates from a study of T cell changes during pregnancy in multiple sclerosis. Only in-frame clones appear in the TCRdb table, and some are missing; sequencing was by immunoSEQ multiplex PCR. This table holds under 50,000 clones, around 92% found once. The V gene end was trimmed by 4 bases and the J gene end by 2 bases; junction bases not matched to a gene: 5. The CDR3 loop spans 14 amino acids. The germline gives CDR1 SGHDT, CDR2 YYEEEE. Material: CD8+ T cells from peripheral blood mononuclear cells, obtained before pregnancy. The TCR was taken from a female donor with multiple sclerosis, enrolled in a pregnancy study. This chain connects TRBV5-6 to TRBJ1-2, with 7 bases lining up with TRBD1. The CDR3 sequence: CASSQGQSNYGYTF. DNA for the CDR3: TGTGCCAGCAGCCAGGGACAGTCGAACTATGGCTACACCTTC.